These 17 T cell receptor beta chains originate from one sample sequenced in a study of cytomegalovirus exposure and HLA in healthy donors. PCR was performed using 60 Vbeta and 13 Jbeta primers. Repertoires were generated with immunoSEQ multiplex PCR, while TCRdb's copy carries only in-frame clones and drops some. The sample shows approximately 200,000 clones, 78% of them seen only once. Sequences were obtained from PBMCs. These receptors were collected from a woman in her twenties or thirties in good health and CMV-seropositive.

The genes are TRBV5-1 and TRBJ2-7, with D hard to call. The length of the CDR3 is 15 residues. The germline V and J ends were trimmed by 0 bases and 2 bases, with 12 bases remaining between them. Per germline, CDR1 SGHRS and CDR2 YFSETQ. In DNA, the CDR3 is TGCGCCAGCAGCTTGGGGAGTAGAGGAGCCTACGAGCAGTACTTC. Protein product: CASSLGSRGAYEQYF.

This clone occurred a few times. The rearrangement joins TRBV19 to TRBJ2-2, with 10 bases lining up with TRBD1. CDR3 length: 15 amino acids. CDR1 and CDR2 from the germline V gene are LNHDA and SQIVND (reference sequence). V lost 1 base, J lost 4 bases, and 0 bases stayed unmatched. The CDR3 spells CASSIGTGGTGELFF. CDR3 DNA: TGTGCCAGTAGTATAGGGACAGGGGGCACCGGGGAGCTGTTTTTT.

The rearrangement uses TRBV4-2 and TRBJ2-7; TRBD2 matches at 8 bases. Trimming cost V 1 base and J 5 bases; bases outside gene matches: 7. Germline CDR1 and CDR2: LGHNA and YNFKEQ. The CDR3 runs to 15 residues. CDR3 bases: TGTGCCAGCAGCCAAGGAGGACTAGCCGAACACGAGCAGTACTTC. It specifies CASSQGGLAEHEQYF.

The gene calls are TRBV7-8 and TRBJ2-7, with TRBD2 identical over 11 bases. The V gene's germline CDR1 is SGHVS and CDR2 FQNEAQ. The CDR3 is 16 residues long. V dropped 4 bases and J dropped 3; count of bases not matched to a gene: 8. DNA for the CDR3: TGTGCCAGCAGCTCCTCAGGGACTAGCGGACTCTACGAGCAGTACTTC. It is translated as CASSSSGTSGLYEQYF.

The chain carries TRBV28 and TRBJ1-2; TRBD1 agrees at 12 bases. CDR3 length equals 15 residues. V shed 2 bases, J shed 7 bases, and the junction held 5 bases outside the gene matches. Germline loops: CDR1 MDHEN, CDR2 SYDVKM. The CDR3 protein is CASSLGTGGRRGYTF. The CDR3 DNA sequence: TGTGCCAGCAGTTTAGGGACAGGGGGCCGTCGTGGCTACACCTTC.

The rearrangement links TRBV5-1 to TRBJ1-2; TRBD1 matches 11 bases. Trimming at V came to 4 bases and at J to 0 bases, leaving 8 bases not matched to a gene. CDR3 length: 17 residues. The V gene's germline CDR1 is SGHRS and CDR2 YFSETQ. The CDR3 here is CASSPGQGATTNYGYTF. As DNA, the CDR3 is TGCGCCAGCAGCCCCGGACAGGGGGCGACGACTAACTATGGCTACACCTTC. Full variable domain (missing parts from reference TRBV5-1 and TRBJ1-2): KAGVTQTPRYLIKTRGQQVTLSCSPISGHRSVSWYQQTPGQGLQFLFEYFSETQRNKGNFPGRFSGRQFSNSRSEMNVSTLELGDSALYLCASSPGQGATTNYGYTFGSGTRLTVV.

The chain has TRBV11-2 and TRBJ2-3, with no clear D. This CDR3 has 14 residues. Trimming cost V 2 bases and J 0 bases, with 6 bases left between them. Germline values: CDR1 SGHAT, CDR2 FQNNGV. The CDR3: CASSLTSSTDTQYF. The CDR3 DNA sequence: TGTGCCAGCAGCTTAACGAGTAGCACAGATACGCAGTATTTT.

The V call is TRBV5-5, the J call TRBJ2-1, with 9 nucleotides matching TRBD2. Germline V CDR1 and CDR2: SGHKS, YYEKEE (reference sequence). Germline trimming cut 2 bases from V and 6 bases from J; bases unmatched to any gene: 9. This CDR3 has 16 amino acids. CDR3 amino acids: CASSFGLAGWINEQFF. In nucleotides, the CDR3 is TGTGCCAGCAGCTTTGGGCTAGCGGGATGGATCAATGAGCAGTTCTTC.

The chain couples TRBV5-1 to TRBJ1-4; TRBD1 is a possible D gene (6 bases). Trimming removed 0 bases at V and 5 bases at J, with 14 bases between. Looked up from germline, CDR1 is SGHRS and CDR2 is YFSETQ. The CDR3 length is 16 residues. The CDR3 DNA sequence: TGCGCCAGCAGCTTGGCCGTGGGGGGGCTGAATGAAAAACTGTTTTTT. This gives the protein CASSLAVGGLNEKLFF.

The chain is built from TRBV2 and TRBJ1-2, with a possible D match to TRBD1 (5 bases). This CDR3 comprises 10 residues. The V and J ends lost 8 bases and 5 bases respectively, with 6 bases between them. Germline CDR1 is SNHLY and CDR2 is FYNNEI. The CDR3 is CASGGYGYTF. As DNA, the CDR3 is TGTGCCAGCGGGGGGTATGGCTACACCTTC.

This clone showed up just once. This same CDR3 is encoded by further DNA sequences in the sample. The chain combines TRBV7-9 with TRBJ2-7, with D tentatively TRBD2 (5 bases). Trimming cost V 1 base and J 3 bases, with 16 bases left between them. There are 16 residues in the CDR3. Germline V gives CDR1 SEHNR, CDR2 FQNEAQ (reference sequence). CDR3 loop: CASSLDVRGLDYEQYF. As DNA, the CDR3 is TGTGCCAGCAGCTTAGACGTCAGAGGGCTTGACTACGAGCAGTACTTC.

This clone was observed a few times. The CDR3 region is CATYRPPDTQYF. The CDR3 coding sequence is TGTGCCACGTACAGGCCCCCAGATACGCAGTATTTT. This rearrangement joins TRBV6-5 to TRBJ2-3; D might be TRBD1 (5 bases). Trimming stripped 10 bases from V and 4 bases from J, with 12 bases between. This CDR3 is built from 12 residues. CDR1 is MNHEY and CDR2 is SVGAGI in the germline V gene.

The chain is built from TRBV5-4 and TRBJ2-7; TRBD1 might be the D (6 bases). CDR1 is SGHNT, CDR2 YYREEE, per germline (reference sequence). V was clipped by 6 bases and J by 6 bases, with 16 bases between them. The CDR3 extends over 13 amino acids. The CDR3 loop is CASTWGPMSEQYF. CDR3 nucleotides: TGTGCCAGCACGTGGGGGCCTATGTCCGAGCAGTACTTC.

The DNA for the CDR3 is TGTGCCAGCAGCCACGCTGCCGTTAAAACGGTTCCACCCCTCCACTTT. Its protein is CASSHAAVKTVPPLHF. V and J are TRBV7-3 and TRBJ1-6; D ambiguous. The CDR3 length is 16 residues. V lost 5 bases and J lost 11, with 22 bases in between. Germline values: CDR1 SGHTA, CDR2 FQGTGA.

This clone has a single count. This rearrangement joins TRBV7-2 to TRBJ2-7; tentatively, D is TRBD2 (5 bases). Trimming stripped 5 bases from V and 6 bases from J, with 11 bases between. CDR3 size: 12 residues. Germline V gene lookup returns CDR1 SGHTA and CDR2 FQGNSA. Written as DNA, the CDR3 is TGTGCCAGCAGCCGACCAGGAGGCGAGCAGTACTTC. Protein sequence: CASSRPGGEQYF.

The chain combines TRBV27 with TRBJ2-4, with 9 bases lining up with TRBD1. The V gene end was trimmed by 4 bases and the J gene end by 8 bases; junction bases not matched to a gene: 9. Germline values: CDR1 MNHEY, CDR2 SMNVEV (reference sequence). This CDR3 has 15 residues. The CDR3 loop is CASSSYRDRVDIQYF. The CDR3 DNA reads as TGTGCCAGCAGTTCGTACCGGGACAGGGTTGACATTCAGTACTTC.

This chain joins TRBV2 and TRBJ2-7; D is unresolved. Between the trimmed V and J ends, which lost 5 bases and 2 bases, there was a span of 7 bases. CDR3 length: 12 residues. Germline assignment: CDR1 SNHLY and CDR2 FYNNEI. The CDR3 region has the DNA TGTGCCAGCAGTCGACTCACCTACGAGCAGTACTTC. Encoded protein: CASSRLTYEQYF. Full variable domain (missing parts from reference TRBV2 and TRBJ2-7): EPEVTQTPSHQVTQMGQEVILRCVPISNHLYFYWYRQILGQKVEFLVSFYNNEISEKSEIFDDQFSVERPDGSNFTLKIRSTKLEDSAMYFCASSRLTYEQYFGPGTRLTVT.